Listed here are 14 T cell receptor beta chains from one sample, sequenced in a study of control samples from healthy donors and cancer patients. TCRdb keeps only in-frame clones here, not all; method: immunoSEQ multiplex PCR. The sample has about 180,000 clones; 90% are singletons. The sample taken for sequencing was blood. These receptors all come from a woman between 45 and 60 years old in good health.

This clone is a singleton in its sample. The chain joins TRBV13 to TRBJ2-3; no clear D gene. The CDR3 is 14 amino acids. V was pared by 5 bases and J by 1 base, with 10 bases between. Germline CDR1 PRHDT, CDR2 FYEKMQ (reference sequence). The CDR3 coding sequence is TGTGCCAGCAGCCTCGGGCTGGGCACAGATACGCAGTATTTT. Amino acid sequence: CASSLGLGTDTQYF.

The gene calls are TRBV3-1 (or the pseudogene TRBV3-2) and TRBJ2-3; D gene unclear. The CDR3 has 13 residues. Germline CDR1 is LGHDT and CDR2 is YNNKEL (reference sequence). The germline V and J ends were trimmed by 4 bases and 3 bases, with 8 bases remaining between them. The CDR3 loop reads CASSRSLTDTQYF. The CDR3, as DNA: TGTGCCAGCAGCCGAAGCCTAACAGATACGCAGTATTTT.

This rearrangement joins TRBV11-3 to TRBJ2-7, with unresolved D. The germline V gene encodes CDR1 SGHNT and CDR2 YENEEA. Trimming shortened V by 1 base and J by 0 bases, and 10 bases separated the two germline ends. This CDR3 has 15 residues. CDR3 DNA sequence: TGTGCCAGCAGCTTAGGTGGGCCCAGCTCCTACGAGCAGTACTTC. It translates to CASSLGGPSSYEQYF.

V is TRBV4-3 and J is TRBJ1-2, with D perhaps matching TRBD1 (5 bases). The V end was cut by 5 bases, the J end by 3 bases, with 19 bases between. There are 16 residues in the CDR3. The germline V gene encodes CDR1 LGHNA and CDR2 YSLEER. CDR3 region: CASSMAGTAKYYGYTF. The DNA for the CDR3 is TGCGCCAGCAGCATGGCGGGGACGGCGAAATACTATGGCTACACCTTC.

V and J are TRBV7-8 and TRBJ2-1; D remains unclear. V was trimmed by 1 base and J by 5 bases, leaving 9 bases between them. CDR3 length: 14 amino acids. CDR1 is SGHVS and CDR2 is FQNEAQ in the germline V gene. The CDR3 DNA is TGTGCCAGCAGCTTAGGGATAGGCAACAATGAGCAGTTCTTC. Protein product: CASSLGIGNNEQFF. Combining the CDR3 with reference TRBV7-8 and TRBJ2-1 gives the whole variable domain GAGVSQSPRYKVAKRGQDVALRCDPISGHVSLFWYQQALGQGPEFLTYFQNEAQLDKSGLPSDRFFAERPEGSVSTLKIQRTQQEDSAVYLCASSLGIGNNEQFFGPGTRLTVL.

The gene calls are TRBV3-1 (or the pseudogene TRBV3-2) and TRBJ2-3, with 8 bases identical to TRBD2. CDR1 LGHDT and CDR2 YNNKEL come from the germline V gene (reference sequence). The junction had 4 bases not matched to a gene; V was cut back by 4 bases and J by 1 base. This CDR3 region has 15 residues. This CDR3 is CASSRGTSGTDTQYF. The CDR3 nucleotides are TGTGCCAGCAGCCGAGGGACTAGTGGCACAGATACGCAGTATTTT.

A single count supports this clone. The chain joins TRBV10-3 to TRBJ2-2; 7 positions match TRBD1. The CDR3 length is 15 residues. CDR1 ENHRY and CDR2 SYGVKD come from the germline V gene. V shed 5 bases, J shed 5 bases, and the junction held 8 bases outside the gene matches. The CDR3 coding sequence is TGTGCCATCAGTCCGGGGCAGGGGGTGACCGGGGAGCTGTTTTTT. Protein sequence: CAISPGQGVTGELFF.

V gene TRBV5-1 combines with J gene TRBJ1-2, with a weak D call TRBD1 (5 bases). The CDR3 runs to 13 residues. Germline CDR1 and CDR2: SGHRS and YFSETQ. V was cut by 2 bases and J by 8 bases, with 13 bases left in between. This CDR3 is CASSFGGDRGYTF. CDR3 nucleotides: TGCGCCAGCAGCTTCGGGGGGGATCGGGGCTACACCTTC.

The chain links TRBV19 to TRBJ2-7, with TRBD1 matching over 8 bases. Germline CDR1 and CDR2: LNHDA and SQIVND (reference sequence). The length of the CDR3 is 14 residues. The V and J ends lost 5 bases and 3 bases, in that order; junction bases with no gene match: 6. This chain's CDR3 is CASSPYGQGYEQYF. CDR3 nucleotide sequence: TGTGCCAGTAGTCCCTATGGACAGGGCTACGAGCAGTACTTC.

This sequence joins TRBV30 and TRBJ2-1; 10 bases agree with TRBD1. V lost 2 bases, J lost 3 bases, and 7 bases stayed unmatched. The CDR3 has 16 amino acids. Germline V gene lookup returns CDR1 GTSNPN and CDR2 SVGIG (reference sequence). Here the CDR3 reads CAWSPGGTGVYNEQFF. The DNA of the CDR3 is TGTGCCTGGAGTCCTGGTGGGACAGGGGTCTACAATGAGCAGTTCTTC. The whole variable domain, filled in from reference TRBV30 and TRBJ2-1, reads SQTIHQWPATLVQPVGSPLSLECTVEGTSNPNLYWYRQAAGRGLQLLFYSVGIGQISSEVPQNLSASRPQDRQFILSSKKLLLSDSGFYLCAWSPGGTGVYNEQFFGPGTRLTVL.

This rearrangement joins TRBV5-4 to TRBJ2-5; D call uncertain. The CDR3 sequence is 11 residues long. Germline V gives CDR1 SGHNT, CDR2 YYREEE (reference sequence). Trimming shortened V by 2 bases and J by 4 bases, and 3 bases separated the two germline ends. The CDR3 is CASSFGETQYF. Written as DNA, the CDR3 is TGTGCCAGCAGCTTCGGAGAGACCCAGTACTTC.

V gene TRBV2 combines with J gene TRBJ1-1; weak D call: TRBD1 (6 bases). Per germline, CDR1 SNHLY and CDR2 FYNNEI. The V and J ends lost 6 bases and 4 bases respectively, with 12 bases between them. The CDR3 has 13 residues. CDR3 protein: CASRRGGLTEAFF. Written as DNA, the CDR3 is TGTGCCAGCAGACGGGGGGGCCTCACTGAAGCTTTCTTT.

This sequence joins TRBV24-1 and TRBJ2-7, with 13 bases matching TRBD2. The CDR3 is 14 amino acids. Germline V gene sequence: CDR1 KGHDR, CDR2 SFDVKD. V lost 5 bases to trimming and J lost 6 bases; unmatched junction nucleotides: 3. CDR3 amino acids: CATSGTSGSGEQYF. CDR3 nucleotide sequence: TGTGCCACCAGTGGGACTAGCGGGAGCGGCGAGCAGTACTTC.

This chain joins TRBV19 and TRBJ2-3, with TRBD2 matching 12 bases. Germline CDR1 and CDR2: LNHDA and SQIVND (reference sequence). Trimming took 8 bases from V and 5 from J; bases not matched to a gene: 8. This CDR3 is 15 amino acids long. CDR3 bases: TGTGCCAGTGGGGCTAGCGGGAGGGGAGGAGATACGCAGTATTTT. Translating gives CASGASGRGGDTQYF.